Listed below are T cell receptor beta chains from one sample, sequenced in a study of blood T cell repertoires in COVID-19. Sequencing used immunoSEQ multiplex PCR; TCRdb keeps in-frame clones, though not all of them. The table lists 150,000 to 200,000 clones, around 85% of them singletons. What was sequenced was peripheral blood. Receptors were obtained from a man aged 60-69 years with acute or convalescent COVID-19. Each CDR3 is given with its conserved first and last residue. The D gene is left open where the match is weak. Only some rows state a clone size, as once, few, many or a class for expanded clones.

J gene | clone size | D gene | V gene | CDR3 protein | CDR3 DNA
TRBJ1-6 | . | . | TRBV14 | CASSQDYSPLHF | TGTGCCAGCAGCCAAGACTACTCACCCCTCCACTTT
TRBJ1-5 | once | . | TRBV27 | CASSRTNQPQHF | TGTGCCAGCAGTCGGACAAATCAGCCCCAGCATTTT
TRBJ2-1 | . | TRBD2 | TRBV19 | CASRPTSPSYNEQFF | TGTGCCAGTAGACCGACTAGCCCGTCCTACAATGAGCAGTTCTTC
TRBJ1-2 | once | TRBD1 | TRBV5-6 | CASSTNRQGGSYGYTF | TGTGCCAGCAGCACGAACCGACAGGGGGGTTCCTATGGCTACACCTTC
TRBJ2-7 | . | TRBD1 | TRBV5-1 | CASSLGGAQGAYEQYF | TGCGCCAGCAGCCTTGGCGGGGCGCAGGGGGCATACGAGCAGTACTTC
TRBJ1-1 | . | . | TRBV24-1 | CATSYRVNTEAFF | TGTGCCACCAGCTACAGGGTGAACACTGAAGCTTTCTTT
TRBJ2-1 | . | . | TRBV18 | CASSPREGGEQFF | TGTGCCAGCTCACCAAGGGAGGGGGGAGAGCAGTTCTTC
TRBJ1-6 | . | . | TRBV18 | CASSPLPVATYNSPLHF | TGTGCCAGCTCACCACTCCCCGTCGCGACCTATAATTCACCCCTCCACTTT
TRBJ1-4 | once | . | TRBV6-6 | CASSYSGRVASEKLFF | TGTGCCAGCAGTTACTCGGGCAGGGTCGCTTCGGAAAAACTGTTTTTT
TRBJ1-1 | . | . | TRBV29-1 | CSVERRGLNTEAFF | TGCAGCGTTGAACGTCGCGGGCTGAACACTGAAGCTTTCTTT
TRBJ2-2 | once | . | TRBV28 | CASSSVEVTGELFF | TGTGCCAGCAGTTCGGTGGAGGTCACCGGGGAGCTGTTTTTT
TRBJ2-1 | . | TRBD2 | TRBV7-3 | CASSALAGLYNEQFF | TGTGCCAGCAGCGCCCTAGCGGGTCTCTACAATGAGCAGTTCTTC
TRBJ1-5 | . | . | TRBV4-1 | CASSQGNSGFGQPQHF | TGCGCCAGCAGCCAAGGTAATTCGGGGTTTGGGCAGCCCCAGCATTTT
TRBJ1-5 | . | . | TRBV6-5 | CASKLTGYSNQPQHF | TGTGCCAGCAAGCTAACAGGCTATAGCAATCAGCCCCAGCATTTT
TRBJ1-6 | . | . | TRBV30 | CADVRGYHLTSYNSPLHF | TGTGCCGACGTAAGGGGATACCATCTGACGTCCTATAATTCACCCCTCCACTTT
TRBJ1-2 | . | . | TRBV18 | CASSPRSGEEGYTF | TGTGCCAGCTCCCCTAGGTCAGGGGAAGAGGGCTACACCTTC
TRBJ1-6 | . | TRBD1 | TRBV19 | CASSPGQGTYNSPLHF | TGTGCCAGTAGTCCGGGACAGGGAACCTATAATTCACCCCTCCACTTT
TRBJ1-6 | . | . | TRBV30 | CAWGVRAGSSPLHF | TGTGCCTGGGGCGTCAGGGCCGGCAGTTCACCCCTCCACTTT
TRBJ2-5 | . | TRBD1 | TRBV11-3 | CAISTGSETQYF | TGTGCCATTTCGACAGGGTCAGAGACCCAGTACTTC
TRBJ1-2 | . | TRBD1 | TRBV15 | CATSWEQGGYGYTF | TGTGCCACCAGCTGGGAGCAGGGGGGCTATGGCTACACCTTC
TRBJ2-5 | . | TRBD2 | TRBV7-2 | CASSPRGGPETQYF | TGTGCCAGCAGCCCCCGGGGGGGTCCAGAGACCCAGTACTTC
TRBJ2-7 | . | TRBD2 | TRBV18 | CASSPYAGGAYEQYF | TGTGCCAGCTCACCTTACGCGGGGGGCGCCTACGAGCAGTACTTC
TRBJ2-5 | . | TRBD2 | TRBV3-1/TRBV3-2 | CASSPRTSGRRRETQYF | TGTGCCAGCAGCCCGAGGACTAGCGGGAGACGGCGAGAGACCCAGTACTTC
TRBJ1-5 | . | . | TRBV6-1 | CASSESLGELQPQHF | TGTGCCAGCAGTGAATCCTTAGGGGAATTGCAGCCCCAGCATTTT
TRBJ2-7 | . | . | TRBV7-2 | CASSFSRGRKYF | TGTGCCAGCAGCTTTAGCAGGGGGAGGAAGTACTTC
TRBJ1-1 | . | . | TRBV10-1 | CASSDGAGGYTEAFF | TGCGCCAGCAGTGACGGGGCCGGGGGGTACACTGAAGCTTTCTTT
TRBJ1-6 | once | . | TRBV9 | CASSASGAYSPLHF | TGTGCCAGCAGCGCCAGCGGGGCTTATTCACCCCTCCACTTT
TRBJ1-5 | . | . | TRBV10-3 | CAISAGANNQPQHF | TGTGCCATCAGTGCAGGGGCCAACAATCAGCCCCAGCATTTT
TRBJ2-7 | . | . | TRBV28 | CASIRPNRVGEQYF | TGTGCCAGCATCCGACCAAACAGGGTCGGCGAGCAGTACTTC
TRBJ2-3 | . | . | TRBV11-1 | CASSLGSADTDTQYF | TGTGCCAGCAGCTTAGGATCGGCGGACACAGATACGCAGTATTTT
TRBJ1-1 | . | . | TRBV28 | CASSLSSNTEAFF | TGTGCCAGCAGTTTGTCCTCTAACACTGAAGCTTTCTTT
TRBJ1-2 | . | . | TRBV11-2 | CASSLEGQSENYGYTF | TGTGCCAGCAGCTTAGAAGGACAGTCGGAGAACTATGGCTACACCTTC
TRBJ2-1 | . | TRBD2 | TRBV6-5 | CASSYGLAANEQFF | TGTGCCAGCAGTTACGGTCTAGCGGCCAATGAGCAGTTCTTC
TRBJ2-3 | . | TRBD1 | TRBV6-5 | CASHRRTGDRDTQYF | TGTGCCAGCCACCGTCGGACAGGGGACAGAGATACGCAGTATTTT
TRBJ2-7 | once | TRBD1 | TRBV5-1 | CASSFGTAYEQYF | TGCGCCAGCAGCTTCGGGACAGCCTACGAGCAGTACTTC
TRBJ2-7 | . | TRBD1 | TRBV25-1 | CASSDGGRGPNEQYF | TGTGCCAGCAGTGATGGAGGCAGGGGGCCGAACGAGCAGTACTTC
TRBJ1-3 | . | . | TRBV11-2 | CASSSLRNTIYF | TGTGCCAGCAGCTCACTTAGAAACACCATATATTTT
TRBJ1-2 | once | TRBD1 | TRBV7-2 | CASSFTGGPYGYTF | TGTGCCAGCAGCTTCACAGGGGGTCCCTATGGCTACACCTTC
TRBJ1-2 | . | TRBD1 | TRBV25-1 | CASSDPTGVGYTF | TGTGCCAGCAGTGATCCTACAGGGGTCGGCTACACCTTC
TRBJ1-2 | . | . | TRBV6-6 | CASSYSGHVYGYTF | TGTGCCAGCAGTTACTCCGGACACGTCTATGGCTACACCTTC
TRBJ1-1 | . | . | TRBV11-1 | CASSFEGDLNTEAFF | TGTGCCAGCAGCTTTGAGGGCGACCTGAACACTGAAGCTTTCTTT
TRBJ1-1 | . | . | TRBV18 | CASSPGLEPEAFF | TGTGCCAGCTCACCAGGACTCGAACCTGAAGCTTTCTTT
TRBJ2-3 | . | TRBD2 | TRBV9 | CASSIPGLKKPSTDTQYF | TGTGCCAGCAGCATCCCGGGACTAAAGAAACCCAGCACAGATACGCAGTATTTT
TRBJ1-2 | . | . | TRBV2 | CASSQGTGGYTF | TGTGCCAGCAGTCAGGGGACCGGGGGCTACACCTTC
TRBJ1-5 | . | . | TRBV19 | CASSIDWPAGNQPQHF | TGTGCCAGTAGTATAGATTGGCCCGCCGGCAATCAGCCCCAGCATTTT
TRBJ2-1 | . | . | TRBV5-1 | CASSQYNEQFF | TGCGCCAGCAGCCAGTACAATGAGCAGTTCTTC
TRBJ1-1 | . | . | TRBV12-3/TRBV12-4 | CASSQEAKAFF | TGTGCCAGCAGTCAGGAAGCTAAGGCTTTCTTT
TRBJ1-1 | . | TRBD1 | TRBV19 | CASSRRAGGTEAFF | TGTGCCAGTAGCCGGAGGGCAGGGGGCACTGAAGCTTTCTTT
TRBJ1-1 | . | TRBD1 | TRBV7-3 | CASSLGQANTEAFF | TGTGCCAGCAGCTTGGGACAGGCCAACACTGAAGCTTTCTTT
TRBJ2-5 | few | . | TRBV9 | CASSVGLGGPEETQYF | TGTGCCAGCAGCGTAGGTCTCGGAGGGCCAGAGGAGACCCAGTACTTC
TRBJ2-4 | . | TRBD2 | TRBV27 | CASSLWASGRANIQYF | TGTGCCAGCAGTTTATGGGCTAGCGGGAGAGCGAACATTCAGTACTTC
TRBJ2-2 | . | TRBD1 | TRBV28 | CASSLYRGLNTGELFF | TGTGCCAGCAGTTTATACAGGGGGCTGAACACCGGGGAGCTGTTTTTT